Below are 26 T cell receptor beta chains sequenced from a single sample in a study of regulatory T cells in long-lasting Graves disease. Time point denoted: newly diagnosed GD, antithyroid drugs for less than 3 months. PBMCs provided the RNA from which the TCR library was made. Combining iRepertoire HTBI primers with Arm-PCR of CDR3 regions, the authors built TCR beta libraries. A single record per CDR3 protein comes from TCRdb applying MiXCR to the multiplex PCR reads. The sample contains around 500,000 distinct CDR3 sequences, roughly 12% of which appear only once. The sample also formed part of further work on T cells in Graves' hyperthyroidism and ophthalmopathy.

The sample here was peripheral blood mononuclear cells (PBMCs), taken at new diagnosis, from a patient treated with antithyroid drugs. The receptors were sampled from a man aged 30 to 39 with Graves disease.

This clonotype appeared many times. The rearrangement uses TRBV10-3 and TRBJ2-2; 7 bases fit TRBD1. CDR1 ENHRY and CDR2 SYGVKD come from the germline V gene. The CDR3 consists of 15 residues. V lost 10 bases and J lost 0; bases outside the gene matches: 8. The CDR3 DNA is TGTGCCACAGAAAACGACAGGGCGAACACCGGGGAGCTGTTTTTT. Protein sequence: CATENDRANTGELFF.

This clonotype was detected a few times. The chain couples TRBV20-1 to TRBJ1-3; D gene uncertain. Germline loops: CDR1 DFQATT, CDR2 SNEGSKA (reference sequence). Trimming pared 2 bases from V and 0 bases from J, leaving 5 bases between. The CDR3 length is 13 residues. DNA of the CDR3: TGCAGTGCTAGACAATTCTCTGGAAACACCATATATTTT. Its protein product is CSARQFSGNTIYF.

This chain links TRBV9 with TRBJ2-7, with 11 positions matching TRBD1. V lost 0 bases and J lost 5; bases outside the gene matches: 4. The CDR3 is made up of 15 amino acids. Germline V gene lookup returns CDR1 SGDLS and CDR2 YYNGEE. CDR3 loop: CASSVGTGGRDEQYF. The CDR3 DNA is TGTGCCAGCAGCGTAGGGACAGGGGGCCGGGACGAGCAGTACTTC.

This clonotype was seen only a few times. The chain employs TRBV7-2 and TRBJ2-3, with D possibly matching TRBD1 (6 bases). V lost 4 bases, J lost 4 bases, and 12 bases lay in between. Germline V lookup: CDR1 SGHTA, CDR2 FQGNSA. The CDR3 is made up of 14 amino acids. CDR3 loop: CASSSTTGSDTQYF. CDR3 in DNA: TGTGCCAGCAGCTCGACTACAGGGTCAGATACGCAGTATTTT.

Many counts were recorded for this clonotype. The chain uses TRBV18 and TRBJ2-7; no reliable D call. The CDR3 covers 13 residues. The germline V gene encodes CDR1 KGHSH and CDR2 LQKENI. V dropped 3 bases and J dropped 5 bases, with 11 bases sitting between them. CDR3 sequence (DNA): TGTGCCAGCTCACCTGGTTCTGATCACGAGCAGTACTTC. It translates to CASSPGSDHEQYF.

This chain uses TRBV2 with TRBJ2-1; D unclear. V lost 5 bases and J 8 bases, leaving 10 bases between the germline ends. CDR1 and CDR2 (germline): SNHLY, FYNNEI. The CDR3 covers 12 residues. The CDR3 here is CASSFPKDEQFF. CDR3 in DNA: TGTGCCAGCAGTTTCCCTAAAGATGAGCAGTTCTTC.

This clonotype was detected ten times or more. The V and J genes are TRBV5-1 and TRBJ2-3; 7 nucleotides agree with TRBD2. CDR1 is SGHRS and CDR2 is YFSETQ in the germline V gene. V trimming: 0 bases; J trimming: 4 bases; junction bases outside the gene matches: 8. The CDR3 spans 16 residues. The DNA of the CDR3 is TGCGCCAGCAGCTTGGGGCTTCTAGCGGAGGCAGATACGCAGTATTTT. It translates to CASSLGLLAEADTQYF.

This chain joins TRBV7-2 and TRBJ2-3, with D perhaps TRBD2 (6 bases). CDR3 length equals 14 residues. Germline CDR1 is SGHTA and CDR2 is FQGNSA. Trimming shortened V by 8 bases and J by 2 bases, and 14 bases separated the two germline ends. This CDR3 is CASASGPPTDTQYF. The CDR3 nucleotides read TGTGCCAGCGCGAGCGGGCCCCCCACAGATACGCAGTATTTT.

This clonotype showed up many times. The chain links TRBV11-2 to TRBJ1-5, with D tentatively TRBD1 (5 bases). There are 15 residues in the CDR3. V was shortened by 5 bases and J by 2 bases, with 13 bases between the two germline ends. CDR1 is SGHAT and CDR2 is FQNNGV in the germline V gene. The CDR3 is CASSEQGGGNQPQHF. Here the CDR3 DNA reads TGTGCCAGCAGCGAGCAGGGTGGGGGCAATCAGCCCCAGCATTTT.

A few counts support this clonotype. V is TRBV5-1 and J is TRBJ2-2; TRBD1 agrees at 7 bases. V gave up 4 bases and J gave up 8 bases; unmatched junction bases: 8. The CDR3 runs to 14 residues. Per the germline V gene, CDR1 is SGHRS and CDR2 is YFSETQ. CDR3 sequence reads: CASSTPTGLGELFF. The DNA for the CDR3 is TGCGCCAGCAGCACCCCGACAGGGTTGGGGGAGCTGTTTTTT. The full variable domain, rest sourced from reference TRBV5-1 and TRBJ2-2, is KAGVTQTPRYLIKTRGQQVTLSCSPISGHRSVSWYQQTPGQGLQFLFEYFSETQRNKGNFPGRFSGRQFSNSRSEMNVSTLELGDSALYLCASSTPTGLGELFFGEGSRLTVL.

The chain uses TRBV19 and TRBJ2-1; 9 bases map to TRBD1. The J segment lost 4 bases and the V segment lost 5 bases, leaving 6 bases of the junction unmatched. In germline, CDR1 is LNHDA, CDR2 SQIVND (reference sequence). The CDR3 extends over 15 amino acids. The chain's CDR3 is CASSAATGGYNEQFF. The CDR3 nucleotides are TGTGCCAGTAGTGCAGCGACAGGGGGTTACAATGAGCAGTTCTTC.

The CDR3 DNA sequence: TGTGCCAGCAGCTTCAGCGGGAGCGGAAAAGACACGCAGTATTTT. Its protein is CASSFSGSGKDTQYF. The V gene is TRBV6-1, the J gene TRBJ2-3, with TRBD2 matching over 8 bases. Germline V lookup: CDR1 MNHNS, CDR2 SASEGT. The trim removed 6 bases at V and 9 bases at J, leaving 14 bases unmatched. The CDR3 has 15 residues.

As to this clonotype: A much more abundant neighbour one base away suggests this may be a read error. V and J are TRBV28 and TRBJ2-3, with TRBD2 identical over 13 bases. CDR1 and CDR2 from the germline V gene are MDHEN and SYDVKM. CDR3 length equals 15 residues. The trim removed 4 bases at V and 7 bases at J, leaving 5 bases unmatched. The CDR3 region has the DNA TGTGCCAGCAGTTCAGGACTAGCGGGAGCAAATACGCAGTATTTT. Translated: CASSSGLAGANTQYF. Supplemented by reference TRBV28 and TRBJ2-3, the full variable domain reads DVKVTQSSRYLVKRTGEKVFLECVQDMDHENMFWYRQDPGLGLRLIYFSYDVKMKEKGDIPEGYSVSREKKERFSLILESASTNQTSMYLCASSSGLAGANTQYFGPGTRLTVL.

In this sample, this clonotype turned up many times. The V and J genes are TRBV10-1 and TRBJ2-1, with 10 nucleotides matching TRBD2. V lost 1 base and J lost 8; bases outside the gene matches: 8. CDR1 is WNHNN, CDR2 SYGVQD, per germline (reference sequence). The CDR3 contains 16 residues. CDR3 bases: TGCGCCAGCAGTGAGTTGCAAGCGGGAGGGCCGTATGAGCAGTTCTTC. It translates to CASSELQAGGPYEQFF.

This clonotype appeared many times. One junction end disagrees with the germline gene, perhaps due to a read error. V gene TRBV6-2 or TRBV6-3 combines with J gene TRBJ1-4, with 8 bases identical to TRBD1. The germline CDR1 and CDR2 sequences are MNHEY and SVGEGT. This CDR3 has 16 amino acids. CDR3 loop: CANSPIRAGQELNTVF. As DNA, the CDR3 is TGTGCCAACAGCCCCATTAGAGCGGGACAGGAGTTGAACACGGTTTTT.

This clonotype was observed many times. The chain couples TRBV11-2 to TRBJ1-1; no firm D call. The CDR3 length is 14 residues. Germline CDR1 reads SGHAT; CDR2 reads FQNNGV. V lost 2 bases to trimming and J lost 1 base, with 8 bases between them. The CDR3 sequence is CASSLSYRNTEAFF. The CDR3 nucleotides are TGTGCCAGCAGCTTATCCTATAGGAACACTGAAGCTTTCTTT.

This clonotype was recorded at least ten times. V and J are TRBV12-3 or TRBV12-4 and TRBJ1-2; D gene unclear. Trimming took off 6 bases at V and 10 bases at J, with 12 bases between the two ends. This CDR3 comprises 11 residues. In DNA form, the CDR3 reads TGTGCCAGCAGAAGTTGGCTTGTCTACACCTTC. Translation: CASRSWLVYTF.

In its sample, this clonotype was seen many times. The rearrangement uses TRBV4-1 and TRBJ2-5; 9 bases match TRBD1. V lost 6 bases to trimming and J lost 3 bases; unmatched junction nucleotides: 2. From germline, CDR1 is MGHRA and CDR2 YSYEKL. CDR3 length: 13 amino acids. CDR3 loop: CASRRQGEETQYF. The CDR3 coding sequence is TGCGCCAGCAGGAGACAGGGGGAAGAGACCCAGTACTTC.

This clonotype was detected many times. The chain has TRBV6-1 and TRBJ2-7, with 7 bases fitting TRBD1. V trimming: 7 bases; J trimming: 1 base; junction bases outside the gene matches: 7. From germline, CDR1 is MNHNS and CDR2 SASEGT. The CDR3 runs to 14 residues. In DNA, the CDR3 is TGTGCCAGCAAACAGGGGTTGGCTTCCTACGAGCAGTACTTC. Translating gives CASKQGLASYEQYF.

In its sample, this clonotype was seen a few times. This chain links TRBV20-1 with TRBJ2-7; TRBD2 matches at 12 bases. Germline CDR1 is DFQATT and CDR2 is SNEGSKA (reference sequence). This CDR3 has 18 amino acids. J lost 3 bases, V lost 1 base, and 13 bases had no gene match. The CDR3 region is CSARGFGASGRGYYEQYF. CDR3 coding DNA: TGCAGTGCTAGAGGCTTCGGGGCTAGCGGGAGGGGTTACTACGAGCAGTACTTC.

Note on this clonotype: This likely comes from a read error, as the CDR3 has no conserved phenylalanine or tryptophan at its end. The chain joins TRBV20-1 to TRBJ2-3, with D possibly being TRBD2 (6 bases). CDR3 size: 17 residues. CDR1 is DFQATT and CDR2 is SNEGSKA in the germline V gene (reference sequence). The V and J ends lost 0 bases and 5 bases respectively, with 21 bases between them. In nucleotides, the CDR3 is TGCAGTGCTAGAGATGTACGGGGGACGAGTTTTATAGATACGCAGTATCTT. Amino acids: CSARDVRGTSFIDTQYL.

There are a few counts of this clonotype. This chain uses TRBV19 with TRBJ2-4; 10 bases match TRBD2. The CDR3 has 17 amino acids. Germline CDR1 and CDR2: LNHDA and SQIVND (reference sequence). The J segment lost 7 bases and the V segment lost 8 bases, leaving 17 bases of the junction unmatched. CDR3 sequence reads: CASRRGPGLAGGNIQYF. The CDR3 region has the DNA TGTGCCAGTCGGAGGGGACCCGGATTAGCGGGAGGCAACATTCAGTACTTC.

This clonotype was counted only a few times. The rearrangement joins TRBV14 to TRBJ1-2; D gene uncertain. V dropped 2 bases and J dropped 8 bases, with 12 bases sitting between them. CDR3 size: 13 residues. Germline V gene sequence: CDR1 SGHDN, CDR2 FVKESK. CDR3 in DNA: TGTGCCAGCAGCCAACGGACGGGGATGGGCTACACCTTC. Its protein product is CASSQRTGMGYTF.

This clonotype was seen ten or more times. The J gene is TRBJ2-3, the V gene TRBV20-1; TRBD2 agrees at 7 bases. There are 14 residues in the CDR3. Germline V CDR1 and CDR2: DFQATT, SNEGSKA (reference sequence). J was trimmed by 3 bases and V by 5 bases; bases with no gene match: 8. The CDR3 spells CSAPGGSGTDTQYF. The CDR3 nucleotides read TGCAGTGCTCCCGGCGGGAGTGGTACAGATACGCAGTATTTT.

The sample holds many counts of this clonotype. The chain has TRBV29-1 and TRBJ2-7; 12 bases agree with TRBD2. V lost 7 bases and J lost 4; bases outside the gene matches: 5. CDR1 and CDR2 from the germline V gene are SQVTM and ANQGSEA. This CDR3 comprises 13 residues. For the CDR3, the DNA is TGCAGCGGACGGACTAGCGGGACTTACGAGCAGTACTTC. It encodes CSGRTSGTYEQYF.

The chain joins TRBV9 to TRBJ2-3; possibly TRBD1 or TRBD2 for D (6 bases each). V was cut by 2 bases and J by 7 bases, with 8 bases left in between. Germline values: CDR1 SGDLS, CDR2 YYNGEE. There are 12 residues in the CDR3. The CDR3 coding sequence is TGTGCCAGCAGCGTGGGGGGCTATACGCAGTATTTT. Protein sequence: CASSVGGYTQYF.